This T cell receptor beta chain was identified during a study of CD8 T cells in Susac syndrome. With random hexamers, reverse transcription was performed on about 0.5 to 1 ug of RNA. TCRdb analysed the immunoSEQ multiplex PCR reads with MiXCR anew, one entry per CDR3 protein. Found here are about 85,000 distinct CDR3 sequences, more than 85% of them singletons; the top ten hold under 0.6%. Sequencing was performed on CD8+ T cells from PBMCs. These receptors all come from a human donor with Susac syndrome.

V and J are TRBV29-1 and TRBJ1-2; a possible D gene is TRBD1 (6 bases). The CDR3 has 13 amino acids. V lost 5 bases, J lost 3 bases, and 13 bases lay in between. Germline CDR1 is SQVTM and CDR2 is ANQGSEA. In nucleotides, the CDR3 is TGCAGCGTTCCGCGGACAGAAGACTATGGCTACACCTTC. Protein product: CSVPRTEDYGYTF.